The clone carrying this TCR beta chain has more than one count but fewer than ten. Its specificity is unknown. This entry comes from a study of Graves' ophthalmopathy and Graves' hyperthyroidism. General study points: Blood also harbored most expanded thyroid clonotypes above 0.001 frequency.

RNA served as the template for amplifying TCR beta CDR3 regions. A first-round RT-PCR used HTBI primers, followed by a second-round multiplex PCR. TCRdb redid the calling of the multiplex PCR reads with MiXCR, one entry per CDR3 protein. The sample records roughly 1.1 million distinct CDR3 sequences, roughly 35% being singletons. Lactation, pregnancy, uncontrolled infections and other autoimmune diseases were all grounds for excluding patients. The germline V gene encodes CDR1 SGHNT and CDR2 YYREEE (reference sequence). This CDR3 is 14 amino acids long. After removal of 7 bases from V and 5 bases from J, the junction contained 11 bases not matched to a gene.

The receptor was derived from an adult man with Graves' hyperthyroidism. The chain recombines TRBV5-4 with TRBJ2-7; 8 nucleotides line up with TRBD1. Sequenced sample: peripheral blood or thyroid tissue (not recorded which). Here the CDR3 reads CASGSYRGYNEQYF. The DNA for the CDR3 is TGTGCCAGCGGCTCCTACAGGGGGTACAACGAGCAGTACTTC.